The text below deals with one T cell receptor beta chain. Antigen: not known. A linear amplification protocol produced the TCR libraries from roughly 480 ng of total RNA. TCRdb re-derived calls from the reads in MiXCR, one entry per CDR3 protein. Here the sample spans approximately 200,000 distinct CDR3 sequences, nearly 75% being singletons. The data derive from a study of healthy donors' naive CD4 and CD8 T cells. About the study: Donors, half of them female, were 20-25, 40-50 or 60-70 years old. Study-level points and caveats: Possible naive T cell homeostatic proliferation bias remained unaddressed. Negatively charged CDR3s marked CD8+ lineage; positively charged CDR3s marked CD4+ lineage.

Naive CD4+ cells were sorted as CD4+CD8-CD45RO-CD45RA+; naive CD8+ as CD8+CD4-CD45RA+CD27bright. The TCR comes from a pool of human donors in good health; the sample pools cells from several healthy donors. The sample was naive CD4+ and CD8+ T cells sorted from blood, pooled from several donors.

As DNA, the CDR3 is TGTGCCAGCAGTTTGTCTCGGACAGGCGTCGATGAGCAGTTCTTC. It encodes CASSLSRTGVDEQFF. The gene calls are TRBV27 and TRBJ2-1; TRBD1 aligns across 7 bases. The germline gives CDR1 MNHEY, CDR2 SMNVEV (reference sequence). J gave up 8 bases and V 3 bases, and 10 bases lay outside the gene matches. The CDR3 covers 15 residues.